These T cell receptor beta chains were read from a single sample in a study of T cell repertoires in cytomegalovirus infection. TCRdb reanalysed the reads using MiXCR and keeps one entry per CDR3 protein. The data show about 770,000 distinct CDR3 sequences, under 35% seen once. No antigen has been assigned to these receptors. This material consisted of cultured CD8+ T cells from PBMCs, taken from culture after CMV antigen stimulation. All receptors come from a human donor in good health (CMV status not recorded). Some clones in this sample may be carry-over from other donors' samples. The CDR3 runs from the conserved cysteine through the conserved F or W. Fields, in order: V gene, D gene, J gene, CDR3 protein. D genes are given only for firm matches.

TRBV6-5	TRBD1	TRBJ2-2	CASNPRGRGQTGELFF
TRBV12-3/TRBV12-4	TRBD2	TRBJ2-1	CASSLSRGGTYNEQFF
TRBV29-1	NA	TRBJ1-1	CSVEYEGGRSTEAFF
TRBV10-3	TRBD1	TRBJ1-2	CAISQPGQLVHYGYTF
TRBV27	NA	TRBJ1-2	CASSLGQGFDGYTF
TRBV27	NA	TRBJ1-1	CASSPGSIGGTEAFF
TRBV7-9	TRBD2	TRBJ2-2	CASSRRGGRTGELFF
TRBV10-3	NA	TRBJ2-7	CAIVGIGDYEQYF
TRBV6-1	NA	TRBJ1-2	CASRVWATPNYGYTF
TRBV23-1	NA	TRBJ2-3	CASSQSDTDTQYF
TRBV27	NA	TRBJ2-3	CASQGGLGPDTQYF
TRBV9	NA	TRBJ1-1	CVSSVGQGTEAFF
TRBV5-5	NA	TRBJ2-7	CASSLGGRNYEQYF
TRBV7-9	TRBD2	TRBJ2-5	CASSLGGLAGGRLETQYF
TRBV12-3/TRBV12-4	NA	TRBJ1-4	CASRGLDLGTNEKLFF
TRBV27	TRBD1	TRBJ2-1	CASSWGGQGNEQFF
TRBV12-3/TRBV12-4	TRBD2	TRBJ2-5	CASSWTSGGAGETQYF
TRBV19	TRBD1	TRBJ1-1	CASIERGHSTEAFF
TRBV5-1	TRBD2	TRBJ2-3	CASSLWDVGLATDTQYF
TRBV14	NA	TRBJ1-4	CASSQLTHLGVQREKLFF
TRBV28	NA	TRBJ2-3	CASSFRRGSTDTQYF
TRBV19	NA	TRBJ1-5	CASSIPLNQPQHF
TRBV5-6	TRBD2	TRBJ2-7	CASSLEAGGYEQYF
TRBV5-6	NA	TRBJ1-2	CASRRRASYGYTF
TRBV6-1	NA	TRBJ2-7	CASSEGDSRGDEQYF
TRBV5-4	TRBD2	TRBJ2-7	CASSFRGGMYEQYF